This is a list of T cell receptor beta chains from one sample in a study of blood T cell repertoires in COVID-19. Data came from immunoSEQ multiplex PCR; TCRdb stores just in-frame clones and leaves some out. The table records around 250,000 clones, approximately 86% of them present only once. Sequenced sample: peripheral blood. The origin of the receptors is a man aged 35 to 55 with active or convalescent COVID-19. Each CDR3 is given with its conserved first and last residue.

TRBJ1-1 TRBV6-6 CASSYAGQGPPEAFF
TRBJ1-4 TRBV2 CASSPTGGFVEKLFF
TRBJ2-7 TRBV12-3/TRBV12-4 CASRYQGTYEQYF
TRBJ1-1 TRBV12-5 CASGSGVGNTEAFF
TRBJ1-6 TRBV30 CAWSSQGNSPLHF
TRBJ1-4 TRBV7-7 CASSPGRGRTNEKLFF
TRBJ2-5 TRBV14 CASSQEGGSETQYF
TRBJ1-6 TRBV7-6 CASSSTPTGNNSPLHF
TRBJ2-5 TRBV5-1 CASSLGQGGQETQYF
TRBJ2-1 TRBV7-2 CASNPGGLAVWDEQFF
TRBJ2-2 TRBV2 CASSDRVPGELFF
TRBJ2-2 TRBV5-5 CASSLFGGANTGELFF
TRBJ2-5 TRBV7-6 CASSPGQATGTQYF
TRBJ1-1 TRBV7-9 CASSIHPREGGINTEAFF
TRBJ1-2 TRBV5-1 CASSLEDYGYTF
TRBJ1-1 TRBV29-1 CSARDRAGNTEAFF
TRBJ1-1 TRBV18 CASSPTSTGGTEAFF
TRBJ2-1 TRBV7-6 CASSSSADEQFF
TRBJ1-5 TRBV6-1 CASSEGLWRQPQHF
TRBJ1-2 TRBV10-2 CASKDSNYGYTF
TRBJ1-5 TRBV3-1/TRBV3-2 CASSHSNRGVRSNQPQHF
TRBJ2-3 TRBV12-3/TRBV12-4 CASSPTGGDTQYF
TRBJ1-1 TRBV28 CANRQGLNTEAFF
TRBJ2-2 TRBV27 CASSLNVEQVANTGELFF
TRBJ1-1 TRBV5-1 CASIAGNTEAFF
TRBJ1-1 TRBV14 CASSSSTSGGTEAFF
TRBJ2-5 TRBV27 CASNKDRDTFGTSGRAGETQYF
TRBJ2-7 TRBV6-5 CASRLQGAETYEQYF
TRBJ2-7 TRBV7-9 CASGPDRKLHF
TRBJ1-2 TRBV12-3/TRBV12-4 CASTRGAGYGYTF
TRBJ2-5 TRBV18 CASSPQGAQETQYF
TRBJ1-2 TRBV21-1 CASSIRDRPNYGYTF
TRBJ2-3 TRBV11-3 CASSSGQLTDTQYF
TRBJ2-4 TRBV3-1/TRBV3-2 CASSRTSGRKGLAKNIQYF
TRBJ1-1 TRBV7-3 CASSLGSGNTEAFF
TRBJ1-2 TRBV18 CASSPSRDGYTF
TRBJ1-2 TRBV25-1 CASSSGTFTYGYTF
TRBJ2-7 TRBV9 CASSVLAGGYEQYF
TRBJ1-5 TRBV25-1 CASSEYGTETSNQPQHF
TRBJ2-7 TRBV27 CASSRLDRIYEQYF
TRBJ2-7 TRBV5-1 CASSFRTSGSYEQYF
TRBJ1-4 TRBV7-2 CASSLLSTVTNEKLFF
TRBJ1-1 TRBV5-6 CASSYWTGNLVKTEAFF
TRBJ2-7 TRBV11-2 CASSPARGAGGEQYF
TRBJ2-7 TRBV11-2 CASSLGGLRYEQYF
TRBJ2-7 TRBV21-1 CASSNGKTSGRREQYF
TRBJ1-5 TRBV4-1 CASSQDLGGGPQHF
TRBJ1-3 TRBV2 CASSDSFSGNTIYF
TRBJ2-7 TRBV30 CAWETDRGLSEQYF
TRBJ1-1 TRBV7-9 CASSSATDLTMAFF
TRBJ1-2 TRBV5-1 CASSDSTGGDSYTF
TRBJ2-1 TRBV4-1 CASSRELYNEQFF
TRBJ1-5 TRBV30 CAWSVGGGAGNQPQHF
TRBJ1-2 TRBV19 CASRESGIYGYTF